The entry that follows covers one T cell receptor beta chain sequence. Its antigen is unknown. No clone much larger than this one lies a single base away; base qualities are absent. The source of the sample is a study of blood T cell repertoires in COVID-19 (dated by TCRdb to 2018 to 2021). For the wider study: Collaborator samples came from the United States, Italy and Spain and covered acute and convalescent phases of COVID-19. The prospective study material was composed of cDNA or gDNA derived from T cells, B-cell-depleted T cells, or PBMCs. Subjects who had been exposed to COVID-19, were actively infected with it, or had recovered from it provided the deeply sampled blood TCRbeta repertoires that made up the dataset. The repertoires were released in a freely available public database intended as a resource for research on the immune response to SARS-CoV-2. The samples were drawn from the first 160 participants of the ongoing ImmuneRACE study and from about 1,200 subjects provided by 6 global collaborators. A de-identified subject ID, COVID-19 status, age in years and sex were almost always included in the sample metadata. HLA class I and class II types, where available, came from metadata supplied by the sample provider rather than from assay-based typing.

The CDR3 holds 16 amino acids from the cysteine to the phenylalanine. The DNA shown is the 48-base CDR3, in frame from base 1. From the germline V gene (reference sequence), CDR1 is LNHNV and CDR2 is YYDKDF. The V and J ends are trimmed by 1 base and 4 bases, leaving 14 bases between them. The collaborating institutions used their own protocols to collect whole blood in K2EDTA tubes. For TCRbeta analysis, collaborators shipped samples in one of three forms: frozen whole blood, isolated PBMCs, or DNA extracted from either of those sample types. The immunoSEQ Assay, a bias-controlled multiplex PCR, was used to amplify TCRbeta CDR3 regions from genomic DNA. The authors processed their data as follows. Within the assay, amplification of reference gene primers was used to estimate how many nucleated cells each sample contained. Sequence reads were collapsed and filtered to measure the absolute abundance of every unique TCRbeta CDR3 rearrangement. Productive Simpson clonality was computed per sample as the square root of Simpson's diversity index over productive rearrangements. TCRdb mirrors the immuneACCESS table, restricted to in-frame sequences. Some clones are absent from its copies; in checked studies, under half trace to an unresolved V gene, and the reason for the others is unknown. Clone size and the V and J calls come from that table; the DNA yielded D and trimming. This sample comprises around 110,000 clones, 86% of them detected only once. Jointly, the top ten make up roughly 4.7% of the sample.

What the authors observed across the whole study: The amount of clinical and demographic metadata varied by source and participant and was provided uncurated.

The receptor was isolated from a man between 40 and 49 years old with acute or convalescent COVID-19. The chain links TRBV15 with TRBJ1-5; D gene: possibly TRBD1, on 5 matching bases. Sequenced material: peripheral blood. The encoded CDR3 is CATSRVAGDPNQPQHF. The DNA reads TGTGCCACCAGCAGAGTCGCGGGGGACCCAAATCAGCCCCAGCATTTT.